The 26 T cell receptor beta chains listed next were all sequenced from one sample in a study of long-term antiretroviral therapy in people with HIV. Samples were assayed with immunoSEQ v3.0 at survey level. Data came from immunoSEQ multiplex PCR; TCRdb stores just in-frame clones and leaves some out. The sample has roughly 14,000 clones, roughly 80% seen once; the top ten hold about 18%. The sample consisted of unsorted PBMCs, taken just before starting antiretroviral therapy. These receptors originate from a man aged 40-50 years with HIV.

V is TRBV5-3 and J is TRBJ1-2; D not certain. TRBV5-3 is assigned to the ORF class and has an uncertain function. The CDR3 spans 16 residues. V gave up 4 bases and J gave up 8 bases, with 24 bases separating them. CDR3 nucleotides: TGTGCCAGAAGCCCATTAGGACGACTCACCAAGAGGGGCTACACCTTC. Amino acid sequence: CARSPLGRLTKRGYTF.

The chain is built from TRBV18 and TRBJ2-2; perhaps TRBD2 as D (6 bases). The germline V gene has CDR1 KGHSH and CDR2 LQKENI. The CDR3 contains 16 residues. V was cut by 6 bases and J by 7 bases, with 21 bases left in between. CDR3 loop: CASSFTPPGAVGELFF. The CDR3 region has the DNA TGTGCCAGCTCCTTCACCCCCCCGGGAGCGGTCGGGGAGCTGTTTTTT.

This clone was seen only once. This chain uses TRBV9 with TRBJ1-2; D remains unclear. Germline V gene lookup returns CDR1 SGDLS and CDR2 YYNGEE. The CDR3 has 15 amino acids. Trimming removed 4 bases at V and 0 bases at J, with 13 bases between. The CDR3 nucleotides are TGTGCCAGCAGCCCATCCAACACAGCTAACTATGGCTACACCTTC. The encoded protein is CASSPSNTANYGYTF.

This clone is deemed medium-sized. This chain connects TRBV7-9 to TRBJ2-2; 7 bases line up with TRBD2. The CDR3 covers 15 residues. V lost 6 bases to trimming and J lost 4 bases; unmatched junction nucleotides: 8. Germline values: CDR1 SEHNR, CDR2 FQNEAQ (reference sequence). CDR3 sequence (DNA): TGTGCCAGCAGGGGGGGAGGGCGTCTCACCGGGGAGCTGTTTTTT. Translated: CASRGGGRLTGELFF.

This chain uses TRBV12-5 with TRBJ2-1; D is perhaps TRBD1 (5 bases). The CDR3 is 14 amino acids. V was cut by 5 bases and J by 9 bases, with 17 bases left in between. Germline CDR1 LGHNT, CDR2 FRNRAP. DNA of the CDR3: TGTGCTAGTGGTCCCATGGTGGGGCTTAGTGAGCAGTTCTTC. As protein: CASGPMVGLSEQFF.

Here the CDR3 reads CASSGRQDYEQYF. CDR3 nucleotides: TGTGCCAGCAGCGGCCGACAGGACTACGAGCAGTACTTC. This chain uses TRBV7-4 with TRBJ2-7; D may be TRBD1 (6 bases). The CDR3 spans 13 residues. The germline V and J ends were trimmed by 5 bases and 3 bases, with 11 bases remaining between them. Germline CDR1 is SGHVT and CDR2 is SQSDAQ.

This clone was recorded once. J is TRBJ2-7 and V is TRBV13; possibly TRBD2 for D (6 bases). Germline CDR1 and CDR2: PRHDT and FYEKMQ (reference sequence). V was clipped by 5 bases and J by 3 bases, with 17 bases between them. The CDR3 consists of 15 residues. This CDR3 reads CASSARGLFHYEQYF. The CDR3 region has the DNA TGTGCCAGCAGCGCACGGGGACTTTTCCACTACGAGCAGTACTTC. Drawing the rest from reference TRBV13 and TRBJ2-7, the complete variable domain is AAGVIQSPRHLIKEKRETATLKCYPIPRHDTVYWYQQGPGQDPQFLISFYEKMQSDKGSIPDRFSAQQFSDYHSELNMSSLELGDSALYFCASSARGLFHYEQYFGPGTRLTVT.

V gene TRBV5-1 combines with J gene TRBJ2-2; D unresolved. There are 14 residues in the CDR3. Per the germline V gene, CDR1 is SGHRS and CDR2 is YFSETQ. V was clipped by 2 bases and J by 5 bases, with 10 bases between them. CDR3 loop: CASSFTWGTGELFF. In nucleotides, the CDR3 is TGCGCCAGCAGCTTCACTTGGGGAACCGGGGAGCTGTTTTTT. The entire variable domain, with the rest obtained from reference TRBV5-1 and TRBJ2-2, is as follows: KAGVTQTPRYLIKTRGQQVTLSCSPISGHRSVSWYQQTPGQGLQFLFEYFSETQRNKGNFPGRFSGRQFSNSRSEMNVSTLELGDSALYLCASSFTWGTGELFFGEGSRLTVL.

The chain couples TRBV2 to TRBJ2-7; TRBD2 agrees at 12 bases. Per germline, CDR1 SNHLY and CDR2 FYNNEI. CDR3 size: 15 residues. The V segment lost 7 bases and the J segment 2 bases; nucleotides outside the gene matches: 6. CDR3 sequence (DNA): TGTGCCAGCAATCCGACTAGCGGGAGACCCTACGAGCAGTACTTC. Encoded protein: CASNPTSGRPYEQYF.

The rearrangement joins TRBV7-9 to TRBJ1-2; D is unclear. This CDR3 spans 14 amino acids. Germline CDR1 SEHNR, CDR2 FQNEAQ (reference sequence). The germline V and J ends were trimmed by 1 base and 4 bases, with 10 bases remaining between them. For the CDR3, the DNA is TGTGCCAGCAGCTTAGACCACTTGTCCTATGGCTACACCTTC. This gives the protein CASSLDHLSYGYTF.

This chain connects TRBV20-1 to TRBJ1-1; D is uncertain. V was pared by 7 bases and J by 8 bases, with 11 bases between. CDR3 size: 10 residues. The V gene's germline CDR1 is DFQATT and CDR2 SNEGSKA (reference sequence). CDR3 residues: CSGVGNEAFF. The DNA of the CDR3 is TGCAGTGGGGTTGGGAACGAAGCTTTCTTT.

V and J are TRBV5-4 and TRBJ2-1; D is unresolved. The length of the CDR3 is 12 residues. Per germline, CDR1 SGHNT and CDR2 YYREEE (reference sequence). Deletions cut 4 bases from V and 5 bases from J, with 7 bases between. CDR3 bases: TGTGCCAGCAGCGACGAAGACAATGAGCAGTTCTTC. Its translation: CASSDEDNEQFF.

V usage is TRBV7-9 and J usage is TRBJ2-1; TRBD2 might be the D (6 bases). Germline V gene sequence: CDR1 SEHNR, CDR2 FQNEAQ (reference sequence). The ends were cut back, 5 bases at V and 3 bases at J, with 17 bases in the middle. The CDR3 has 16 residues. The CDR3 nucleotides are TGTGCCAGCAGCCTCCAGGTCGGGAGCGTCTACAATGAGCAGTTCTTC. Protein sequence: CASSLQVGSVYNEQFF.

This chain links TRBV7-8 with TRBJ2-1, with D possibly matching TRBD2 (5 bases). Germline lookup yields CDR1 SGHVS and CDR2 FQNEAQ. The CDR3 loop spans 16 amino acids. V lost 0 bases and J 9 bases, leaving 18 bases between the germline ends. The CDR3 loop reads CASSLAEASRPVEQFF. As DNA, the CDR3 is TGTGCCAGCAGCTTAGCGGAGGCTAGCAGGCCGGTTGAGCAGTTCTTC.

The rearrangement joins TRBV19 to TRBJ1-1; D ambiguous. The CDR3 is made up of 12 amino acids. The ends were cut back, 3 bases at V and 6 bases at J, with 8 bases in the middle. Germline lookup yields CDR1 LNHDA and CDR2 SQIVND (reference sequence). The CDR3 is CASSIMRAEAFF. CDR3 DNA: TGTGCCAGTAGTATTATGAGAGCTGAAGCTTTCTTT.

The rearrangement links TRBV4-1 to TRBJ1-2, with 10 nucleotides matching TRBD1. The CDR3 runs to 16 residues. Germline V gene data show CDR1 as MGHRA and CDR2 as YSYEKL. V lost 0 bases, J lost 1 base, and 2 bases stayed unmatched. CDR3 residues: CASSQEGDRGNYGYTF. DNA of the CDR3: TGCGCCAGCAGCCAAGAAGGGGACAGGGGTAACTATGGCTACACCTTC.

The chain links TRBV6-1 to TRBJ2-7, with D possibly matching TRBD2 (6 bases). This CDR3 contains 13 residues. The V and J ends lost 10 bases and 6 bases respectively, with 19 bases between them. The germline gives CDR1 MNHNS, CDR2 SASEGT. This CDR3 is CATSHGTDIEQYF. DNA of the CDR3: TGTGCCACCAGCCACGGGACTGACATCGAGCAGTACTTC.

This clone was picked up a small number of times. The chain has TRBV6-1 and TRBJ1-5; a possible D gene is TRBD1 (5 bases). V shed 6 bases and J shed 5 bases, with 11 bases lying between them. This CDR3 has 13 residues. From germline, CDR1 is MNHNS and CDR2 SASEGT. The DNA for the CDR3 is TGTGCCAGCAGGTATAGGGGCGATCAGCCCCAGCATTTT. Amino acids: CASRYRGDQPQHF.

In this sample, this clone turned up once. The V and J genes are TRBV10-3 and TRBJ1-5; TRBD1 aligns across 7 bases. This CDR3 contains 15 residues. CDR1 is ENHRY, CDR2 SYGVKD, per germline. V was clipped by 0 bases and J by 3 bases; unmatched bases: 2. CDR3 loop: CAISESGTVNQPQHF. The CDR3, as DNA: TGTGCCATCAGTGAGTCTGGGACAGTCAATCAGCCCCAGCATTTT.

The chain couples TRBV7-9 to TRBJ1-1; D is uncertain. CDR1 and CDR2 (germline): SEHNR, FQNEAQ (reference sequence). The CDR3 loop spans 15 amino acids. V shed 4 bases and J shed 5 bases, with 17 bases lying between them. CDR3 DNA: TGTGCCAGCAGCTCGGGCCGGAATTCGTGGACTGAAGCTTTCTTT. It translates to CASSSGRNSWTEAFF.

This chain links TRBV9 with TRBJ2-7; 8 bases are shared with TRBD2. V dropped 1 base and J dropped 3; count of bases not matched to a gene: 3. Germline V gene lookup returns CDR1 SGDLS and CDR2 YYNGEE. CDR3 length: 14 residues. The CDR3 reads CASSVSSGHYEQYF. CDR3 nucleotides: TGTGCCAGCAGCGTATCTAGCGGGCACTACGAGCAGTACTTC. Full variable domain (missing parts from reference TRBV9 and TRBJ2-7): DSGVTQTPKHLITATGQRVTLRCSPRSGDLSVYWYQQSLDQGLQFLIQYYNGEERAKGNILERFSAQQFPDLHSELNLSSLELGDSALYFCASSVSSGHYEQYFGPGTRLTVT.

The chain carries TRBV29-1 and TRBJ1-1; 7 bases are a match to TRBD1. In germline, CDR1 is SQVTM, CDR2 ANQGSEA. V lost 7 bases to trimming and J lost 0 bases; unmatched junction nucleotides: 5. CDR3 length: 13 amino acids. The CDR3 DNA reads TGCAGCGAGATACAGGGGATGAACACTGAAGCTTTCTTT. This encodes CSEIQGMNTEAFF.

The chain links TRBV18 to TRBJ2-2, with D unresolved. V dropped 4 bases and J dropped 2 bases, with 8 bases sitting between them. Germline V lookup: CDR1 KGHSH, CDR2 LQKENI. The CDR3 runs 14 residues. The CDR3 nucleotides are TGTGCCAGCTCACGGGTCACTAACACCGGGGAGCTGTTTTTT. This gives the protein CASSRVTNTGELFF.

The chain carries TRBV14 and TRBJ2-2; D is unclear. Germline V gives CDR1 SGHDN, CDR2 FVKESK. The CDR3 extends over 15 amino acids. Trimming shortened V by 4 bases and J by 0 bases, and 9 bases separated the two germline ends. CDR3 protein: CASSLFQANTGELFF. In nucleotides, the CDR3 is TGTGCCAGCAGCCTATTCCAAGCGAACACCGGGGAGCTGTTTTTT.

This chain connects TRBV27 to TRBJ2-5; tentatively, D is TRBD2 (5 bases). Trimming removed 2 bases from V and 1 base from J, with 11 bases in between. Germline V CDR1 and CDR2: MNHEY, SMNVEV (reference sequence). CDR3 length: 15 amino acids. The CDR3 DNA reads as TGTGCCAGCAGTTTAATGTACGGGATCCAAGAGACCCAGTACTTC. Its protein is CASSLMYGIQETQYF.

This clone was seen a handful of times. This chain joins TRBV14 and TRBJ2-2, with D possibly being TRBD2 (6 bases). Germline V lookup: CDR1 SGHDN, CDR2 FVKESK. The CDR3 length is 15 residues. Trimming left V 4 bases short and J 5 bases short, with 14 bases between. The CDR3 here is CASSRSQAGTGELFF. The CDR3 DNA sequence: TGTGCCAGCAGCCGATCACAGGCGGGGACCGGGGAGCTGTTTTTT.